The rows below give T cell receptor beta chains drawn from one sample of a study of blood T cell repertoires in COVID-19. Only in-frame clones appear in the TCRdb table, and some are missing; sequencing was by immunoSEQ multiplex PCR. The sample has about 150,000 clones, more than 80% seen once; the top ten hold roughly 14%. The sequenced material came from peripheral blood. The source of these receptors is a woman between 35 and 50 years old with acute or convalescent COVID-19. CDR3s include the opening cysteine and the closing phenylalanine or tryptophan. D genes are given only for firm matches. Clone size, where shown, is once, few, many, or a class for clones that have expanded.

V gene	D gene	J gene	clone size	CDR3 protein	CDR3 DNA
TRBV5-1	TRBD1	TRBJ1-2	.	CASSLAGTGEGYTF	TGCGCCAGCAGCTTGGCCGGTACAGGGGAAGGCTACACCTTC
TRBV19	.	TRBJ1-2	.	CASSMLTGISNYGYTF	TGTGCCAGTAGTATGTTAACAGGGATTTCGAACTATGGCTACACCTTC
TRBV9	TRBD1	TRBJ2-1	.	CASSGPGQGNNEQFF	TGTGCCAGCAGCGGACCGGGACAGGGAAACAATGAGCAGTTCTTC
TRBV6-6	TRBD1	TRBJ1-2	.	CASRWTGGKDGYTF	TGTGCCAGCAGGTGGACAGGGGGAAAGGACGGCTACACCTTC
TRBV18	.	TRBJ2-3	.	CASSDLRGTQYF	TGTGCCAGCTCGGACCTTAGGGGTACGCAGTATTTT
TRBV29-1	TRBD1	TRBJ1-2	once	CSGSGQGIYGYTF	TGCAGCGGATCAGGACAGGGGATTTACGGCTACACCTTC
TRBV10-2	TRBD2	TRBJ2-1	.	CASSGPGLADNEQFF	TGCGCCAGCAGTGGACCGGGACTAGCTGATAATGAGCAGTTCTTC
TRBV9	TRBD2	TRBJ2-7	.	CASSARRLAGVGEQYF	TGTGCCAGCAGCGCGCGGCGACTAGCGGGAGTGGGGGAGCAGTACTTC
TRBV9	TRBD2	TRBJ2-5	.	CASSVGPGLVLETQYF	TGTGCCAGCAGCGTAGGACCGGGACTAGTCTTGGAGACCCAGTACTTC
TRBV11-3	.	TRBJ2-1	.	CASSQGRSSYNEQFF	TGTGCCAGCAGCCAGGGCAGAAGCTCCTACAATGAGCAGTTCTTC
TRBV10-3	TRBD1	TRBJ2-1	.	CAISSGTGGWNEQFF	TGTGCCATCAGCTCCGGGACAGGGGGCTGGAATGAGCAGTTCTTC
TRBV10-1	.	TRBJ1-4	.	CASISQGPEKLFF	TGCGCCAGCATATCACAGGGTCCTGAAAAACTGTTTTTT
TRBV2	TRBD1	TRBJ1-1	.	CATGQGATEAFF	TGTGCCACGGGACAGGGGGCAACTGAAGCTTTCTTT
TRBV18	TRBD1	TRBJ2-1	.	CASSPIFTDRGTNEQFF	TGTGCCAGCTCACCTATATTCACGGACAGGGGAACCAATGAGCAGTTCTTC
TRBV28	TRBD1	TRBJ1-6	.	CASSTDRASSPLHF	TGTGCCAGCAGTACTGACAGGGCCAGTTCACCCCTCCACTTT
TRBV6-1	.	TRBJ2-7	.	CASSEGPSEQYF	TGTGCCAGCAGTGAAGGGCCGTCTGAGCAGTACTTC
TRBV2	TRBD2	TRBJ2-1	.	CASRRRTSGSSHEQFF	TGTGCCAGCAGGCGCAGGACTAGCGGGAGTAGTCATGAGCAGTTCTTC
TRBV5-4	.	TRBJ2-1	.	CASSLVADYNEQFF	TGTGCCAGCAGCTTGGTGGCCGACTACAATGAGCAGTTCTTC
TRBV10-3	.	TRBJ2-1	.	CATHVSYLGGEQFF	TGTGCCACCCACGTAAGCTATCTGGGAGGTGAGCAGTTCTTC
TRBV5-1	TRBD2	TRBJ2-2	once	CASTFSGGVPTGELFF	TGCGCCAGCACCTTTAGCGGGGGTGTTCCCACCGGGGAGCTGTTTTTT
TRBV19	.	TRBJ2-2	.	CASTTSGANTGELFF	TGTGCCAGTACAACCAGCGGAGCGAACACCGGGGAGCTGTTTTTT
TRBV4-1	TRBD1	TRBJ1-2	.	CASSQGQGAPGYTF	TGCGCCAGCAGCCAAGGACAGGGGGCGCCTGGCTACACCTTC
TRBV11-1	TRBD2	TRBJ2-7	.	CASSGGLAGGYEQYF	TGTGCCAGCAGCGGAGGACTAGCGGGAGGCTACGAGCAGTACTTC
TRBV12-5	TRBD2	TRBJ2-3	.	CASGPSGRAGNTQYF	TGTGCTAGTGGTCCGAGCGGGAGGGCCGGAAATACGCAGTATTTT
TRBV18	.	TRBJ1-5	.	CASSPAGYSNQPQHF	TGTGCCAGCTCACCAGCGGGATATAGCAATCAGCCCCAGCATTTT
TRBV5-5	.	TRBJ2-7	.	CASSFVDSYEQYF	TGTGCCAGCAGCTTTGTGGACAGCTACGAGCAGTACTTC
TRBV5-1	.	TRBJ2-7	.	CASSFLGEGHEQYF	TGCGCCAGCAGCTTCCTCGGGGAAGGCCACGAGCAGTACTTC
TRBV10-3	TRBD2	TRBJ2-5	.	CAISGPSGLSRVKGETQYF	TGTGCCATCAGTGGTCCTAGCGGACTCTCTAGAGTGAAGGGAGAGACCCAGTACTTC
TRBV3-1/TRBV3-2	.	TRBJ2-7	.	CASSRAYEQYF	TGTGCCAGCAGCCGAGCCTACGAGCAGTACTTC
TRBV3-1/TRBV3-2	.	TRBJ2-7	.	CASSRTFSYEQYF	TGTGCCAGCAGCCGGACTTTCTCCTACGAGCAGTACTTC
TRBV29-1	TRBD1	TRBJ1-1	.	CSVGTAKVRHTEAFF	TGCAGCGTAGGGACAGCCAAGGTACGGCACACTGAAGCTTTCTTT
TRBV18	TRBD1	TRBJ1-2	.	CASSPGQGYGYTF	TGTGCCAGCTCACCGGGACAGGGGTATGGCTACACCTTC
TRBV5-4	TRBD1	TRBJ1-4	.	CASSFWTGKGEKLFF	TGTGCCAGCAGCTTCTGGACAGGAAAAGGGGAAAAACTGTTTTTT
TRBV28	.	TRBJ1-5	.	CASSLRDLGDQPQHF	TGTGCCAGCAGTTTAAGGGATTTAGGGGATCAGCCCCAGCATTTT
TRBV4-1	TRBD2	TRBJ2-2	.	CASSQAGLAGANTGELFF	TGCGCCAGCAGCCAAGCGGGACTAGCCGGGGCGAACACCGGGGAGCTGTTTTTT
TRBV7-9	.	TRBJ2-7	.	CASTDSIQTYEQYF	TGTGCCAGCACGGACAGCATCCAAACCTACGAGCAGTACTTC
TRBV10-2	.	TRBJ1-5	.	CASSAWRVDQPQHF	TGCGCCAGCAGTGCCTGGAGGGTTGATCAGCCCCAGCATTTT
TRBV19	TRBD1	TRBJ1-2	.	CASRTGGSYTF	TGTGCCAGTAGGACAGGGGGGAGCTACACCTTC
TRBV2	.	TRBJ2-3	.	CASSLRERRLDTQYF	TGTGCCAGCAGCCTCCGGGAGAGGCGGTTAGATACGCAGTATTTT
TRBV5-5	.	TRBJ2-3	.	CASSLRGSPLRTDTQYF	TGTGCCAGCAGCTTACGGGGTTCCCCATTACGGACAGATACGCAGTATTTT
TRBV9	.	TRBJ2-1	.	CASSVGGESYNEQFF	TGTGCCAGCAGCGTAGGGGGGGAATCCTACAATGAGCAGTTCTTC
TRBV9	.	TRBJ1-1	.	CASSAPGETEAFF	TGTGCCAGCAGCGCCCCAGGGGAAACTGAAGCTTTCTTT